This T cell receptor (beta chain) was obtained from a study of PD-1 blockade in classical Hodgkin lymphoma. This clone was observed a few times. Its cognate antigen is unknown. Libraries were prepared by immunoSEQ multiplex PCR; TCRdb keeps only in-frame clonotypes and omits some of them. The sample contains 4,200 or so clones, 87% of which appear only once. Germline V gives CDR1 SGHKS, CDR2 YYEKEE (reference sequence). V dropped 4 bases and J dropped 3 bases, with 7 bases sitting between them. This CDR3 has 12 residues. Each patient experienced a relapse that followed autologous stem cell transplantation, and brentuximab vedotin exposure varied. The authors purified CD4+ T cells from thawed PBMCs by magnetic negative selection. Whole-study results and caveats: At C4D1, TCR diversity had climbed significantly for CD4+ cells, though not for CD8+ cells. Complete responders had baseline diversity similar to newly diagnosed patients.

The sequence came from a human donor with classical Hodgkin lymphoma. The sample here was CD4+ T cells from blood, taken at baseline. The gene calls are TRBV5-5 and TRBJ1-1, with D unresolved. The CDR3 sequence: CASSLLHTEAFF. For the CDR3, the DNA is TGTGCCAGCAGCCTCTTGCACACTGAAGCTTTCTTT. Supplemented by reference TRBV5-5 and TRBJ1-1, the full variable domain reads DAGVTQSPTHLIKTRGQQVTLRCSPISGHKSVSWYQQVLGQGPQFIFQYYEKEERGRGNFPDRFSARQFPNYSSELNVNALLLGDSALYLCASSLLHTEAFFGQGTRLTVV.